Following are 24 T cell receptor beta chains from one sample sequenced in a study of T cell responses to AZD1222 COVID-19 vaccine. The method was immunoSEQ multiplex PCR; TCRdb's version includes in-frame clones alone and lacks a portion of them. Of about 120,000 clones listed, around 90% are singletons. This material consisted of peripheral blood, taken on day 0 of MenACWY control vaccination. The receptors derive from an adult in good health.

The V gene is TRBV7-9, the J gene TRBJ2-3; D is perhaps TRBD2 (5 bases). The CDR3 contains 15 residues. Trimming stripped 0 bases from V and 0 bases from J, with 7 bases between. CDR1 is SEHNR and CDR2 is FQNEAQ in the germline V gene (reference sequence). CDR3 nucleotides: TGTGCCAGCAGCTTAGCCCTAGCTAGCACAGATACGCAGTATTTT. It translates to CASSLALASTDTQYF.

CDR3 residues: CASSRVEEKLFF. Written as DNA, the CDR3 is TGTGCCAGCAGCAGGGTGGAAGAAAAACTGTTTTTT. The J gene is TRBJ1-4, the V gene TRBV12-3 or TRBV12-4; maybe TRBD1 (5 bases). This CDR3 has 12 amino acids. V shed 6 bases and J shed 8 bases, with 10 bases lying between them.

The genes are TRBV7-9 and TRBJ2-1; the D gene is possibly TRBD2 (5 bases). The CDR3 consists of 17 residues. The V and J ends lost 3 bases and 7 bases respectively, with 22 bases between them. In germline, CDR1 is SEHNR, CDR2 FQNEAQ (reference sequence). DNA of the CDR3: TGTGCCAGCAGCTTCCGGCCCCTCGGCCTTTCGGGAAATGAGCAGTTCTTC. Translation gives CASSFRPLGLSGNEQFF.

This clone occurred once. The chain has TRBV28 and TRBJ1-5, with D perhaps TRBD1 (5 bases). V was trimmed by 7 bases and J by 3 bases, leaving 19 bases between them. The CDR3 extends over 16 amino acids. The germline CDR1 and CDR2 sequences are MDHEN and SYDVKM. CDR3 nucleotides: TGTGCCAGCACGTCCAGGGAGTTTATAGTCAATCAGCCCCAGCATTTT. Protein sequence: CASTSREFIVNQPQHF.

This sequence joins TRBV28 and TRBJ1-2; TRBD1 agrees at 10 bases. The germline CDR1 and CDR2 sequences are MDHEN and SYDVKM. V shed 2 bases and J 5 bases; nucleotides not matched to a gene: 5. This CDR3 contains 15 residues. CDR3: CASSLSGTGAYGYTF. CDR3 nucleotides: TGTGCCAGCAGTTTAAGTGGGACAGGGGCATATGGCTACACCTTC.

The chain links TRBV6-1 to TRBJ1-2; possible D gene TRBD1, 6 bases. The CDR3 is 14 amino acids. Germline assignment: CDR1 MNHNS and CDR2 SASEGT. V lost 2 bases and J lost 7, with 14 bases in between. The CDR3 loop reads CASSEKTGSVGYTF. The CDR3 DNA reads TGTGCCAGCAGTGAAAAGACAGGCTCCGTTGGCTACACCTTC.

The CDR3 sequence is CASTDGSYEQYF. The CDR3 region has the DNA TGTGCCAGCACCGACGGTAGCTACGAGCAGTACTTC. The rearrangement joins TRBV28 to TRBJ2-7; no clear D gene. This CDR3 contains 12 residues. The V and J ends lost 7 bases and 3 bases respectively, with 10 bases between them. Germline loops: CDR1 MDHEN, CDR2 SYDVKM.

CDR3 residues: CASSPTGEQPQHF. Here the CDR3 DNA reads TGTGCCAGCAGCCCGACAGGGGAACAGCCCCAGCATTTT. The chain recombines TRBV5-6 with TRBJ1-5; TRBD1 aligns across 8 bases. The junction had 4 bases not matched to a gene; V was cut back by 4 bases and J by 7 bases. From germline, CDR1 is SGHDT and CDR2 YYEEEE. The CDR3 covers 13 residues.

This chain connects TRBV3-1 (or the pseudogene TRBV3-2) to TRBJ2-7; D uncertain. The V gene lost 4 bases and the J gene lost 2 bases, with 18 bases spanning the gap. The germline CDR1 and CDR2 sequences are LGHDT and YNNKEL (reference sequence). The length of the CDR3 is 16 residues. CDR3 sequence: CASSPSWAAPAYEQYF. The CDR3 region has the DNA TGTGCCAGCAGCCCTTCTTGGGCGGCACCCGCCTACGAGCAGTACTTC.

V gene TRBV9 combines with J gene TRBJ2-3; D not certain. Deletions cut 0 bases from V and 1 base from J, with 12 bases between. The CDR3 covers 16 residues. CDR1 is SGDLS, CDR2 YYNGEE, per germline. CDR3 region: CASSVDPRRRTDTQYF. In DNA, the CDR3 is TGTGCCAGCAGCGTAGACCCCCGGCGACGCACAGATACGCAGTATTTT. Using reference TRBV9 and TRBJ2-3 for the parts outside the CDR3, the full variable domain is DSGVTQTPKHLITATGQRVTLRCSPRSGDLSVYWYQQSLDQGLQFLIQYYNGEERAKGNILERFSAQQFPDLHSELNLSSLELGDSALYFCASSVDPRRRTDTQYFGPGTRLTVL.

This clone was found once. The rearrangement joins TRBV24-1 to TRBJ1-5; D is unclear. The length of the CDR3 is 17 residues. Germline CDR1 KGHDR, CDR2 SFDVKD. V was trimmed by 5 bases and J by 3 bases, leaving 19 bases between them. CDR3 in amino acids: CATSAAPRSSVNQPQHF. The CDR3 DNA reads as TGTGCCACCAGTGCCGCCCCACGGAGCAGCGTCAATCAGCCCCAGCATTTT.

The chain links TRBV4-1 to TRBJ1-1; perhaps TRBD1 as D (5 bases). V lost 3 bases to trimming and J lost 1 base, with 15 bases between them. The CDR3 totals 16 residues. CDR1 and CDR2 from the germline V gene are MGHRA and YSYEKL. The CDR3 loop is CASSQEARGGNTEAFF. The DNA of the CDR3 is TGCGCCAGCAGCCAGGAGGCCCGTGGGGGGAACACTGAAGCTTTCTTT.

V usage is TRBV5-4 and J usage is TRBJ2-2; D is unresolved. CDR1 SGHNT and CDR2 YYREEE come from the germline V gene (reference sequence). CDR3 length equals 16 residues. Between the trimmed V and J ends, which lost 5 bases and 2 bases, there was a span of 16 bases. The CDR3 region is CASSSPAVFNTGELFF. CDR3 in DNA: TGTGCCAGCAGTTCACCTGCAGTATTCAACACCGGGGAGCTGTTTTTT.

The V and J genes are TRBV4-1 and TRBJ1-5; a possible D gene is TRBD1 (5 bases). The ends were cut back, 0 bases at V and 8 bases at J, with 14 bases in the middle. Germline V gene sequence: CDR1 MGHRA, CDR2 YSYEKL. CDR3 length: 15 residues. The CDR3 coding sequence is TGCGCCAGCAGCCAAGATGGACACAGAGGAGAGCCCCAGCATTTT. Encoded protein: CASSQDGHRGEPQHF.

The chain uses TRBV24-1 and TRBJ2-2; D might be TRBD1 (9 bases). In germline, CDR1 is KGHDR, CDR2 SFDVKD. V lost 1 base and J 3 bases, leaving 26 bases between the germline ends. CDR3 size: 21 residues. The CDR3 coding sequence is TGTGCCACCAGTGATTTTCACCGGCCCGGGGGGGGACAGGGTCACACCGGGGAGCTGTTTTTT. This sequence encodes CATSDFHRPGGGQGHTGELFF.

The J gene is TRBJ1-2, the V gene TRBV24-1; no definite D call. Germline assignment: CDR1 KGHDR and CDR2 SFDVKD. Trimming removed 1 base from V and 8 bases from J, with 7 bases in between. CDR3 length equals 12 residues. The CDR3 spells CATSDFGRGYTF. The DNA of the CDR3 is TGTGCCACCAGTGATTTTGGACGGGGCTACACCTTC.

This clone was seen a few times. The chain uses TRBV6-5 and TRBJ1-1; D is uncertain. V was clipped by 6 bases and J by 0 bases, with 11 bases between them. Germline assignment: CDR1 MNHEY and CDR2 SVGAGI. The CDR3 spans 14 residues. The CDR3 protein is CASSPPSMNTEAFF. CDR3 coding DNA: TGTGCCAGCAGCCCACCTTCCATGAACACTGAAGCTTTCTTT.

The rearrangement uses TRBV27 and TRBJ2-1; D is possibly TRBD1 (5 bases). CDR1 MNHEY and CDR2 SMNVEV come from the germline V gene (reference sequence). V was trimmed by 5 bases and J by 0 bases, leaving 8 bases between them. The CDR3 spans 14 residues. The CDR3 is CASSRGSSYNEQFF. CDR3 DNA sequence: TGTGCCAGCAGTAGGGGAAGCTCCTACAATGAGCAGTTCTTC.

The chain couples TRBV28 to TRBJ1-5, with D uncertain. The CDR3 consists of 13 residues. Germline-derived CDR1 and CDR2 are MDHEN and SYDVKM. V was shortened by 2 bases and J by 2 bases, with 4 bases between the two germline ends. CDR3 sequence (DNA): TGTGCCAGCAGTTTAATCCGCAATCAGCCCCAGCATTTT. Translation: CASSLIRNQPQHF. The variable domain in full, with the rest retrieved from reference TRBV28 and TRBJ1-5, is DVKVTQSSRYLVKRTGEKVFLECVQDMDHENMFWYRQDPGLGLRLIYFSYDVKMKEKGDIPEGYSVSREKKERFSLILESASTNQTSMYLCASSLIRNQPQHFGDGTRLSIL.

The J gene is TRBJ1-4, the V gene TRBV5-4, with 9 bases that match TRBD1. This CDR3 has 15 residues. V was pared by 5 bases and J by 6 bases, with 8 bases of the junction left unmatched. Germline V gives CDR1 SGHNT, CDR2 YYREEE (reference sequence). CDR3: CASSRQQGAYEKLFF. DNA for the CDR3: TGTGCCAGCAGTCGACAACAGGGGGCTTATGAAAAACTGTTTTTT.

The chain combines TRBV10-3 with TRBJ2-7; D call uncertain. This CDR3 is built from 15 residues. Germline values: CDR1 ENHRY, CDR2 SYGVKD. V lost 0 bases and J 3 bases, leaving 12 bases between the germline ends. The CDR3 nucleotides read TGTGCCATCAGTGAGTCGAGTAGAATGAGCTACGAGCAGTACTTC. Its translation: CAISESSRMSYEQYF.

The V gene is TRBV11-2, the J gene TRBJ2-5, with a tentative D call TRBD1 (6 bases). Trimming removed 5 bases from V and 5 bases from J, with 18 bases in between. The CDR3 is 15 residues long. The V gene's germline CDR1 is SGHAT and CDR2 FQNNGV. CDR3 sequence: CASSPGARGFETQYF. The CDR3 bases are TGTGCCAGCAGCCCCGGAGCGAGGGGGTTCGAGACCCAGTACTTC.

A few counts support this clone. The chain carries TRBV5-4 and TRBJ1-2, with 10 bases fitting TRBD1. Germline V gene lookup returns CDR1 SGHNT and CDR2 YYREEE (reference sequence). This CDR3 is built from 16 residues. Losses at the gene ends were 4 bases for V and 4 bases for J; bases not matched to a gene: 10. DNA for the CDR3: TGTGCCAGCAGCCTGGACAGGGGGAGGTCGATCTATGGCTACACCTTC. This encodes CASSLDRGRSIYGYTF.

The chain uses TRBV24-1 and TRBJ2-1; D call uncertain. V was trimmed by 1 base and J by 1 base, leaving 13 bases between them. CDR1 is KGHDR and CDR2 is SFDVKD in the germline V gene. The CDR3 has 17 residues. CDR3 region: CATSDFSVGLSYNEQFF. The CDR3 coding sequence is TGTGCCACCAGTGATTTCAGCGTAGGTCTGTCCTACAATGAGCAGTTCTTC.